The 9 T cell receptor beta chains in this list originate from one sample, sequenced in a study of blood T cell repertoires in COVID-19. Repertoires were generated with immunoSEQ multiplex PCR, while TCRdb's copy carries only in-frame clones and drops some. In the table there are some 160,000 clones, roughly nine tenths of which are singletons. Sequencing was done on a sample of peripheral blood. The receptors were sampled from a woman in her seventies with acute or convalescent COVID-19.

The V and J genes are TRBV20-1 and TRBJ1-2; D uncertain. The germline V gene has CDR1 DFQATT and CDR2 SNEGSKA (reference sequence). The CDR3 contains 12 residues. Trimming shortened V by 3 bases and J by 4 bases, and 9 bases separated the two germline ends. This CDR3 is CSASREAYGYTF. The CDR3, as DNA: TGCAGTGCTAGTCGGGAAGCCTATGGCTACACCTTC.

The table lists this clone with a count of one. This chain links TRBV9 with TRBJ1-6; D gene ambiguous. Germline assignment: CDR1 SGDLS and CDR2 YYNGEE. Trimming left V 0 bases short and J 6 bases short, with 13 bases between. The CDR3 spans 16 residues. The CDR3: CASSVGSHSGNSPLHF. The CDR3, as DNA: TGTGCCAGCAGCGTAGGTTCCCACTCCGGTAATTCACCCCTCCACTTT.

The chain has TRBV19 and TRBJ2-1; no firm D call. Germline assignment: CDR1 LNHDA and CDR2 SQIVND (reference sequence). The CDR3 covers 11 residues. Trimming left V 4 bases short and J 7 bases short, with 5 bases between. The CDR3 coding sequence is TGTGCCAGTAGTACATTTAATGAGCAGTTCTTC. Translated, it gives CASSTFNEQFF. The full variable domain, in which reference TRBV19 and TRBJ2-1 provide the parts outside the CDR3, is DGGITQSPKYLFRKEGQNVTLSCEQNLNHDAMYWYRQDPGQGLRLIYYSQIVNDFQKGDIAEGYSVSREKKESFPLTVTSAQKNPTAFYLCASSTFNEQFFGPGTRLTVL.

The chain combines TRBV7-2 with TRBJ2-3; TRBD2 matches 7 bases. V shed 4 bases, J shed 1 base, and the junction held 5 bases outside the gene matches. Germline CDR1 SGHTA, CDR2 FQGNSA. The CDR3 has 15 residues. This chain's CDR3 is CASSSDLAGTDTQYF. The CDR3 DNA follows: TGTGCCAGCAGCTCAGACCTAGCGGGCACAGATACGCAGTATTTT. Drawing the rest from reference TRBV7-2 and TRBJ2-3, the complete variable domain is GAGVSQSPSNKVTEKGKDVELRCDPISGHTALYWYRQSLGQGLEFLIYFQGNSAPDKSGLPSDRFSAERTGGSVSTLTIQRTQQEDSAVYLCASSSDLAGTDTQYFGPGTRLTVL.

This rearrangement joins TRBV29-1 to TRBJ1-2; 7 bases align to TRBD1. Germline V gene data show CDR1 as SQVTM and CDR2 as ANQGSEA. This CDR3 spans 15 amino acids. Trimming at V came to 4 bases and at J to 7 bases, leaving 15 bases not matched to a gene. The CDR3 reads CSVVDDRAKIFGYTF. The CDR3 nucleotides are TGCAGCGTTGTTGACGACAGGGCCAAAATCTTTGGCTACACCTTC. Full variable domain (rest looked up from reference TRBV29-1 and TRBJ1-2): SAVISQKPSRDICQRGTSLTIQCQVDSQVTMMFWYRQQPGQSLTLIATANQGSEATYESGFVIDKFPISRPNLTFSTLTVSNMSPEDSSIYLCSVVDDRAKIFGYTFGSGTRLTVV.

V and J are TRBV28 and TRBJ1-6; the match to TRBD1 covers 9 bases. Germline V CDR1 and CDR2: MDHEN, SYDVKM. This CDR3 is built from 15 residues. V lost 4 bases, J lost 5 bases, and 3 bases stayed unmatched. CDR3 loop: CASSSGQGNNSPLHF. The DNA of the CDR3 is TGTGCCAGCAGTTCCGGACAGGGGAATAATTCACCCCTCCACTTT.

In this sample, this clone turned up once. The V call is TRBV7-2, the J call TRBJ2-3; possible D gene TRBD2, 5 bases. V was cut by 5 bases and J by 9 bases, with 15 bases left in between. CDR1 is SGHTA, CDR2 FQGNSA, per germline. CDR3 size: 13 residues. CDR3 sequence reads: CASSPRSGETQYF. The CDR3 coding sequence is TGTGCCAGCAGCCCGCGGAGCGGAGAAACGCAGTATTTT.

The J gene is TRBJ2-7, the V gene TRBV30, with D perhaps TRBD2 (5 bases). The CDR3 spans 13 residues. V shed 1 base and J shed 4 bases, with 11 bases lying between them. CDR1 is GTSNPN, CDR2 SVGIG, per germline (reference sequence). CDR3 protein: CAWSGGPGYEQYF. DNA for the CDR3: TGTGCCTGGAGTGGAGGGCCGGGGTACGAGCAGTACTTC.

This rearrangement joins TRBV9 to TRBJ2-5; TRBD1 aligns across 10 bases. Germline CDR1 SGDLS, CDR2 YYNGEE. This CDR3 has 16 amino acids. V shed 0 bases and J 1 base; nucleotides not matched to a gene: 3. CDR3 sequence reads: CASSVGQGAIQETQYF. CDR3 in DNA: TGTGCCAGCAGCGTAGGACAGGGGGCTATCCAAGAGACCCAGTACTTC.